A selection of T cell receptor beta chains follows, all from one sample in a study of T cell changes during pregnancy in multiple sclerosis. The method was immunoSEQ multiplex PCR; TCRdb's version includes in-frame clones alone and lacks a portion of them. The sample lists tens of thousands of clones, 90% seen once, with around 7% in the top ten. This material consisted of CD8+ T cells from peripheral blood mononuclear cells, taken in the third trimester of pregnancy. These receptors came from a female donor with multiple sclerosis, enrolled in a pregnancy study. Both conserved end residues are part of each CDR3. The D gene is left open where the match is weak. For some rows the clone size is stated as once, few or many, or as a class when expanded; others skip it.

>.|16|TRBV28|TRBJ1-1|.
CASTSGSPTPNNEAFF
TGTGCCAGCACCTCGGGGAGTCCAACGCCGAATAACGAAGCTTTCTTT
>TRBD1|15|TRBV9|TRBJ1-2|.
CASSKDRGNYLGYTF
TGTGCCAGCAGCAAAGACAGGGGGAACTATCTCGGCTACACCTTC
>.|12|TRBV9|TRBJ1-2|.
CASSATVHGYTF
TGTGCCAGCAGCGCGACAGTTCATGGCTACACCTTC
>.|14|TRBV27|TRBJ2-2|.
CASRVSPNTGELFF
TGTGCCAGCAGGGTTAGCCCGAACACCGGGGAGCTGTTTTTT
>TRBD2|14|TRBV27|TRBJ2-1|.
CASSLSVGGNEQFF
TGTGCCAGCAGTTTATCCGTGGGGGGGAATGAGCAGTTCTTC
>TRBD2|14|TRBV7-3|TRBJ2-7|.
CASSALAGGYEQYF
TGTGCCAGCAGCGCATTAGCGGGAGGTTACGAGCAGTACTTC
>.|15|TRBV27|TRBJ1-2|few
CASSPTQTGNYGYTF
TGTGCCAGCAGTCCTACCCAAACAGGGAACTATGGCTACACCTTC
>.|15|TRBV4-1|TRBJ2-7|.
CASSQEGTGNDKQYF
TGCGCCAGCAGCCAAGAGGGAACGGGAAACGACAAGCAGTACTTC
>.|15|TRBV27|TRBJ2-3|.
CASSLSRGITDTQYF
TGTGCCAGCAGTTTATCGCGCGGGATCACAGATACGCAGTATTTT
>TRBD1|15|TRBV11-1|TRBJ1-1|.
CASSPGQGAVTEAFF
TGTGCCAGCAGCCCGGGACAGGGGGCAGTCACTGAAGCTTTCTTT
>.|15|TRBV27|TRBJ2-6|.
CASSSPGSGANVLTF
TGTGCCAGCAGTTCCCCAGGGTCTGGGGCCAACGTCCTGACTTTC
>.|16|TRBV5-4|TRBJ2-2|.
CASSEGQNTYTGELFF
TGTGCCAGCAGCGAAGGACAGAACACCTACACCGGGGAGCTGTTTTTT
>.|13|TRBV15|TRBJ1-2|many
CATSRVGEHGYTF
TGTGCCACCAGCAGAGTTGGGGAGCATGGCTACACCTTC
>.|16|TRBV10-3|TRBJ1-2|.
CAISERTGNTNYGYTF
TGTGCCATCAGTGAGAGAACAGGAAATACTAACTATGGCTACACCTTC
>TRBD2|14|TRBV9|TRBJ2-7|.
CASSDSGNGYEQYF
TGTGCCAGCAGCGATAGCGGGAATGGGTACGAGCAGTACTTC
>.|15|TRBV15|TRBJ2-3|.
CATSSRTDLTDTQYF
TGTGCCACCAGCTCCCGGACAGATCTCACAGATACGCAGTATTTT
>.|14|TRBV9|TRBJ2-5|.
CASSVVGGQETQYF
TGTGCCAGCAGCGTAGTTGGCGGCCAAGAGACCCAGTACTTC
>.|13|TRBV5-1|TRBJ2-7|.
CASSPGTYDEQYF
TGCGCCAGCAGCCCCGGGACATACGACGAGCAGTACTTC
>TRBD1|13|TRBV30|TRBJ2-7|.
CAWSLDRYDEQYF
TGTGCCTGGAGCCTGGACAGGTACGACGAGCAGTACTTC
>.|13|TRBV7-8|TRBJ2-3|.
CASSLVGTREQYF
TGTGCCAGCAGCTTAGTGGGAACGCGGGAGCAGTATTTT
>.|17|TRBV28|TRBJ2-7|once
CASNLRGYYEKSYEQYF
TGTGCCAGCAACCTTCGCGGTTATTATGAGAAGTCCTACGAGCAGTACTTC
>.|14|TRBV19|TRBJ2-5|.
CASSIDLAWETQYF
TGTGCCAGTAGTATAGATCTAGCCTGGGAGACCCAGTACTTC
>.|14|TRBV11-2|TRBJ2-7|.
CASSQQHRSYEQYF
TGTGCCAGCAGCCAACAACACCGCTCCTACGAGCAGTACTTC
>.|14|TRBV4-1|TRBJ1-2|.
CASSQSTGLSGYTF
TGCGCCAGCAGCCAAAGTACAGGGTTGAGTGGCTACACCTTC
>TRBD1|18|TRBV4-1|TRBJ2-7|.
CASSQNANSGQGAYEQYF
TGCGCCAGCAGCCAGAATGCAAACTCGGGACAGGGCGCCTACGAGCAGTACTTC
>.|16|TRBV9|TRBJ2-2|.
CASSVEGGLGTGELFF
TGTGCCAGCAGCGTAGAGGGGGGGTTGGGCACCGGGGAGCTGTTTTTT
>.|12|TRBV2|TRBJ2-5|.
CAIHSPDGTQYF
TGTGCCATCCACAGCCCTGATGGGACCCAGTACTTC
>.|15|TRBV28|TRBJ2-5|.
CASSSLADNQETQYF
TGTGCCAGCAGTTCCCTGGCCGACAACCAAGAGACCCAGTACTTC
>TRBD2|15|TRBV19|TRBJ2-5|once
CASSMGRGAQETQYF
TGTGCCAGTAGTATGGGGCGGGGGGCCCAAGAGACCCAGTACTTC
>TRBD2|15|TRBV6-4|TRBJ2-3|.
CASSEGSGAADTQYF
TGTGCCAGCAGTGAAGGGAGCGGGGCCGCAGATACGCAGTATTTT
>.|14|TRBV6-5|TRBJ2-2|.
CASSYVPSTGELFF
TGTGCCAGCAGTTATGTCCCGAGCACCGGGGAGCTGTTTTTT
>TRBD2|14|TRBV14|TRBJ2-7|.
CASSHTSDSYEQYF
TGTGCCAGCAGCCATACTAGCGACTCCTACGAGCAGTACTTC
>.|13|TRBV5-1|TRBJ2-2|.
CASAAENTGELFF
TGCGCCAGTGCCGCGGAGAACACCGGGGAGCTGTTTTTT
>TRBD1|16|TRBV7-8|TRBJ2-2|.
CASSSGTGRGTGELFF
TGTGCCAGCAGCTCCGGGACAGGGCGGGGCACCGGGGAGCTGTTTTTT
>.|15|TRBV7-3|TRBJ2-3|.
CASSLTAVSTDTQYF
TGTGCCAGCAGCTTAACTGCGGTTAGCACAGATACGCAGTATTTT
>TRBD1|14|TRBV27|TRBJ2-5|.
CASSETGPQETQYF
TGTGCCAGCAGCGAGACAGGGCCCCAAGAGACCCAGTACTTC
>.|14|TRBV2|TRBJ2-3|.
CASSEGVGEDTQYF
TGTGCCAGCAGTGAAGGGGTGGGAGAAGATACGCAGTATTTT
>.|14|TRBV9|TRBJ2-1|few
CASSVGELFNEQFF
TGTGCCAGCAGCGTAGGAGAGCTCTTCAATGAGCAGTTCTTC
>TRBD1|16|TRBV27|TRBJ1-1|.
CATLDRGTGGDSEAFF
TGTGCCACGCTTGACAGGGGGACAGGGGGCGATTCTGAAGCTTTCTTT
>.|14|TRBV27|TRBJ1-5|.
CASSLLGVNQPQHF
TGTGCCAGCAGTTTGCTAGGGGTCAATCAGCCCCAGCATTTT
>.|17|TRBV7-9|TRBJ1-3|.
CASRTLTDGLAGNTIYF
TGTGCCAGCAGAACCTTGACAGATGGACTAGCTGGAAACACCATATATTTT
>TRBD1|14|TRBV6-5|TRBJ1-1|.
CASSYGQGSTEAFF
TGTGCCAGCAGTTACGGACAGGGGAGCACTGAAGCTTTCTTT
>TRBD2|15|TRBV6-1|TRBJ2-1|.
CASSDPTGTTNEQFF
TGTGCCAGCAGTGATCCCACCGGGACTACCAATGAGCAGTTCTTC
>TRBD1|15|TRBV5-4|TRBJ1-2|.
CASSYAGTGNYGYTF
TGTGCCAGCAGTTATGCCGGGACAGGAAACTATGGCTACACCTTC
>.|14|TRBV15|TRBJ1-1|.
CATSRGGLNTEAFF
TGTGCCACCAGCAGAGGCGGCCTGAACACTGAAGCTTTCTTT
>TRBD1|13|TRBV18|TRBJ1-1|few
CASSDRADTEAFF
TGTGCCAGCTCGGACAGGGCGGACACTGAAGCTTTCTTT
>TRBD1|15|TRBV19|TRBJ1-2|.
CASSIPGQGSYGYTF
TGTGCCAGTAGTATCCCGGGACAGGGGAGCTACGGCTACACCTTC
>TRBD2|15|TRBV13|TRBJ2-1|once
CASSSGTSGKNEQFF
TGTGCCAGCAGCTCCGGGACTAGCGGAAAAAATGAGCAGTTCTTC
>TRBD2|18|TRBV25-1|TRBJ2-1|once
CASSEYWREGGSYNEQFF
TGTGCCAGCAGTGAATATTGGCGGGAGGGGGGGTCCTACAATGAGCAGTTCTTC
>TRBD2|17|TRBV28|TRBJ2-5|once
CASRSTSGRAGGETQYF
TGTGCCAGCAGGTCGACTAGCGGGAGGGCCGGGGGAGAGACCCAGTACTTC
>TRBD2|14|TRBV7-6|TRBJ2-1|.
CASTTGGFVDEQFF
TGTGCCAGTACGACGGGGGGGTTTGTCGATGAGCAGTTCTTC
>.|14|TRBV27|TRBJ2-7|.
CASSFGGRSYEQYF
TGTGCCAGCAGTTTTGGTGGCAGATCCTACGAGCAGTACTTC
>.|15|TRBV11-1|TRBJ2-2|.
CASSLGGWNTGELFF
TGTGCCAGCAGCTTGGGGGGTTGGAACACCGGGGAGCTGTTTTTT